This T cell receptor (beta chain) was observed in a study of T cell responses to AZD1222 COVID-19 vaccine. Clones were sequenced by immunoSEQ multiplex PCR, and TCRdb holds only the in-frame ones, with some missing. The sample has around 83,000 clones, around 92% seen once. Deletions cut 1 base from V and 5 bases from J, with 19 bases between. Germline V gives CDR1 SGHRS, CDR2 YFSETQ. The CDR3 is made up of 17 amino acids. The clonotype originates from an adult in good health. The chain joins TRBV5-1 to TRBJ2-1, with D hard to call. Source: peripheral blood, taken on day 0 of AZD1222 vaccination. The CDR3 loop is CASSLKPHGPINNEQFF. CDR3 sequence (DNA): TGCGCCAGCAGCTTGAAACCTCATGGGCCCATCAACAATGAGCAGTTCTTC.